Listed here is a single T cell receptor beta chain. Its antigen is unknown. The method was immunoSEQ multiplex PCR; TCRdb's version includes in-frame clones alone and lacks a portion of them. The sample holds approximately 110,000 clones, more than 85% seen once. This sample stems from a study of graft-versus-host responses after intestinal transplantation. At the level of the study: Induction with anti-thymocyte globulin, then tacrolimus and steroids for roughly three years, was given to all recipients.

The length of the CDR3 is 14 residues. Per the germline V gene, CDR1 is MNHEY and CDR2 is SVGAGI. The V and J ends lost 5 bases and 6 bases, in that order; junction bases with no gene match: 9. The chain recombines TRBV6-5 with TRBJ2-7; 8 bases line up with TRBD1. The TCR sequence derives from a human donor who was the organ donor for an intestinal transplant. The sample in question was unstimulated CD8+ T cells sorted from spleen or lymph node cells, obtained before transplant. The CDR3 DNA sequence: TGTGCCAGCAGTAAAGACAGGGGACCCTTCGAGCAGTACTTC. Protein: CASSKDRGPFEQYF.